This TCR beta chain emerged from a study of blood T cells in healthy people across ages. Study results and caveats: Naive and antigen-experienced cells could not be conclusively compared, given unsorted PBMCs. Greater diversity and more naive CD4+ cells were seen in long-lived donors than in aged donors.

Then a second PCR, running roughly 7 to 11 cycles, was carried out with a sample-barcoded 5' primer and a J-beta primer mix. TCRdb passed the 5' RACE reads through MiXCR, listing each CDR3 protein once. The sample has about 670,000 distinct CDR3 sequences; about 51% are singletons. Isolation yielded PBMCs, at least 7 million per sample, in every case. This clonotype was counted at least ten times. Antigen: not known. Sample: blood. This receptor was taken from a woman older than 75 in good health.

Here the CDR3 reads CSVDGYLIMTLSYNEQFF. CDR3 in DNA: TGCAGCGTTGATGGCTACTTAATCATGACCTTATCCTACAATGAGCAGTTCTTC. This chain uses TRBV29-1 with TRBJ2-1; D gene uncertain. The germline gives CDR1 SQVTM, CDR2 ANQGSEA. The CDR3 sequence is 18 residues long. V was trimmed by 3 bases and J by 1 base, leaving 22 bases between them.